The rows below give T cell receptor beta chains drawn from one sample of a study of CD8 T cells in ankylosing spondylitis. TCRdb reprocessed the 5' RACE reads via MiXCR and lists one record per CDR3 protein. The sample yields 210,000 or so distinct CDR3 sequences, under 30% seen once. Input material: blood, either unsorted or a sorted T cell fraction (not recorded which). These receptors came from a male donor with ankylosing spondylitis or in good health (not recorded which). CDR3s include the opening cysteine and the closing phenylalanine or tryptophan. Fields, in order: CDR3 protein, CDR3 DNA, D gene, J gene, V gene, clone size. D genes are given only for firm matches. A clone size is listed for some rows: how often the clone was seen (once, few, many), or a class if it is expanded.

cdr3_aa: CASSKLNTEAFF
cdr3_nt: TGTGCCAGCAGTAAGTTGAACACTGAAGCTTTCTTT
d_call: .
j_call: TRBJ1-1
v_call: TRBV12-3/TRBV12-4
clone_size: few

cdr3_aa: CSVEVGPGFQYF
cdr3_nt: TGCAGCGTTGAAGTGGGGCCAGGTTTCCAGTACTTC
d_call: .
j_call: TRBJ2-4
v_call: TRBV29-1
clone_size: once

cdr3_aa: CASSAEGGESPLHF
cdr3_nt: TGTGCCAGCAGTGCGGAAGGGGGAGAGTCACCCCTCCACTTT
d_call: .
j_call: TRBJ1-6
v_call: TRBV25-1
clone_size: many

cdr3_aa: CASSSTGGRETEAFF
cdr3_nt: TGTGCCAGCAGTTCCACAGGGGGAAGGGAAACTGAAGCTTTCTTT
d_call: TRBD1
j_call: TRBJ1-1
v_call: TRBV6-2/TRBV6-3
clone_size: many

cdr3_aa: CASSLGDRGYTF
cdr3_nt: TGTGCCAGCAGCCTCGGGGACCGTGGCTACACCTTC
d_call: .
j_call: TRBJ1-2
v_call: TRBV4-2
clone_size: .

cdr3_aa: CSARPQDEKLFF
cdr3_nt: TGCAGTGCTAGGCCGCAGGATGAAAAACTGTTTTTT
d_call: .
j_call: TRBJ1-4
v_call: TRBV20-1
clone_size: .

cdr3_aa: CATRGEVGELFF
cdr3_nt: TGTGCCACCCGGGGGGAGGTCGGGGAGCTGTTTTTT
d_call: TRBD2
j_call: TRBJ2-2
v_call: TRBV10-3
clone_size: .

cdr3_aa: CSGTDRGTEAFF
cdr3_nt: TGCAGCGGGACGGACAGGGGGACTGAAGCTTTCTTT
d_call: TRBD1
j_call: TRBJ1-1
v_call: TRBV29-1
clone_size: .

cdr3_aa: CASLGRNGIREQFF
cdr3_nt: TGTGCCAGCTTGGGCCGCAACGGCATTCGGGAGCAGTTCTTC
d_call: .
j_call: TRBJ2-1
v_call: TRBV12-3/TRBV12-4
clone_size: .

cdr3_aa: CASSVGQGAGEKLFF
cdr3_nt: TGTGCCAGCAGTGTGGGACAGGGGGCTGGTGAAAAACTGTTTTTT
d_call: TRBD1
j_call: TRBJ1-4
v_call: TRBV7-2
clone_size: many

cdr3_aa: CASKTASGRYEQYF
cdr3_nt: TGTGCCAGCAAAACGGCTAGCGGGAGGTACGAGCAGTACTTC
d_call: TRBD2
j_call: TRBJ2-7
v_call: TRBV12-3/TRBV12-4
clone_size: .

cdr3_aa: CSARVIGQIFYGYTF
cdr3_nt: TGCAGTGCTAGAGTCATCGGACAGATCTTCTATGGCTACACCTTC
d_call: .
j_call: TRBJ1-2
v_call: TRBV20-1
clone_size: many

cdr3_aa: CAISGGQGGYTF
cdr3_nt: TGTGCCATCAGTGGCGGACAGGGGGGCTACACCTTC
d_call: TRBD1
j_call: TRBJ1-2
v_call: TRBV10-3
clone_size: few

cdr3_aa: CASSLLPPGRGLYEQYF
cdr3_nt: TGTGCCAGCAGCTTACTCCCCCCAGGCAGGGGGCTTTACGAGCAGTACTTC
d_call: TRBD1
j_call: TRBJ2-7
v_call: TRBV12-3/TRBV12-4
clone_size: .

cdr3_aa: CSGLAGEETQYF
cdr3_nt: TGCAGCGGATTAGCGGGAGAAGAGACCCAGTACTTC
d_call: TRBD2
j_call: TRBJ2-5
v_call: TRBV29-1
clone_size: few

cdr3_aa: CASSQVVGGETDTQYF
cdr3_nt: TGCGCCAGCAGCCAAGTTGTCGGGGGAGAGACAGATACGCAGTATTTT
d_call: .
j_call: TRBJ2-3
v_call: TRBV4-3
clone_size: many

cdr3_aa: CAIKGLNEQFF
cdr3_nt: TGTGCCATCAAGGGTCTTAATGAGCAGTTCTTC
d_call: .
j_call: TRBJ2-1
v_call: TRBV10-3
clone_size: many

cdr3_aa: CSVGTFNEKLFF
cdr3_nt: TGCAGTGTGGGCACCTTTAATGAAAAACTGTTTTTT
d_call: .
j_call: TRBJ1-4
v_call: TRBV20-1
clone_size: .

cdr3_aa: CASSLLSRTGELFF
cdr3_nt: TGCGCCAGCAGCTTGTTGTCTCGGACCGGGGAGCTGTTTTTT
d_call: .
j_call: TRBJ2-2
v_call: TRBV5-1
clone_size: many

cdr3_aa: CSASRRELGDTQYF
cdr3_nt: TGCAGTGCTAGCCGGCGGGAGCTCGGGGATACGCAGTATTTT
d_call: TRBD2
j_call: TRBJ2-3
v_call: TRBV20-1
clone_size: .

cdr3_aa: CASSSGTSTYEQYF
cdr3_nt: TGTGCCAGCAGCTCCGGGACATCGACCTACGAGCAGTACTTC
d_call: .
j_call: TRBJ2-7
v_call: TRBV7-3
clone_size: .

cdr3_aa: CASSPPPASGRASNIQYF
cdr3_nt: TGCGCCAGCAGCCCACCCCCGGCTAGCGGGAGGGCCAGCAACATTCAGTACTTC
d_call: TRBD2
j_call: TRBJ2-4
v_call: TRBV5-1
clone_size: many

cdr3_aa: CSAQSPGTDYGYTF
cdr3_nt: TGCAGTGCCCAAAGTCCAGGGACTGACTATGGCTACACCTTC
d_call: .
j_call: TRBJ1-2
v_call: TRBV20-1
clone_size: few

cdr3_aa: CSRGGRADGDTQYF
cdr3_nt: TGCAGCCGAGGGGGCAGGGCGGATGGAGATACGCAGTATTTT
d_call: TRBD1
j_call: TRBJ2-3
v_call: TRBV20-1
clone_size: .

cdr3_aa: CASSLSGSRGTEAFF
cdr3_nt: TGTGCCAGCAGTTTATCGGGGTCGAGGGGCACTGAAGCTTTCTTT
d_call: .
j_call: TRBJ1-1
v_call: TRBV12-3/TRBV12-4
clone_size: many

cdr3_aa: CASSQVRAGSELAGELFF
cdr3_nt: TGCGCCAGCAGCCAAGTTCGAGCGGGTTCGGAGTTGGCCGGGGAGCTGTTTTTT
d_call: .
j_call: TRBJ2-2
v_call: TRBV4-3
clone_size: many

cdr3_aa: CASRSGLAGGSYEQYF
cdr3_nt: TGTGCCAGCAGATCTGGACTAGCGGGAGGGTCCTACGAGCAGTACTTC
d_call: TRBD2
j_call: TRBJ2-7
v_call: TRBV6-1
clone_size: .

cdr3_aa: CASSVEGSPSDTQYF
cdr3_nt: TGTGCCAGCAGCGTAGAGGGGTCCCCTTCAGATACGCAGTATTTT
d_call: .
j_call: TRBJ2-3
v_call: TRBV9
clone_size: .

cdr3_aa: CSVEDWPTGKGQETQYF
cdr3_nt: TGCAGCGTTGAAGATTGGCCGACAGGGAAGGGACAAGAGACCCAGTACTTC
d_call: TRBD1
j_call: TRBJ2-5
v_call: TRBV29-1
clone_size: few

cdr3_aa: CSAFTNTEAFF
cdr3_nt: TGCAGTGCTTTCACTAACACTGAAGCTTTCTTT
d_call: .
j_call: TRBJ1-1
v_call: TRBV20-1
clone_size: .

cdr3_aa: CASSLGGDNIQYF
cdr3_nt: TGCGCCAGCAGCTTGGGGGGGGACAACATTCAGTACTTC
d_call: .
j_call: TRBJ2-4
v_call: TRBV5-1
clone_size: .

cdr3_aa: CSARDQRRAPDTQYF
cdr3_nt: TGCAGTGCTAGAGATCAGCGGAGGGCCCCAGATACGCAGTATTTT
d_call: .
j_call: TRBJ2-3
v_call: TRBV20-1
clone_size: .

cdr3_aa: CASSFSSGTGGNSPLHF
cdr3_nt: TGTGCCAGCAGTTTCTCTTCCGGGACAGGGGGGAATTCACCCCTCCACTTT
d_call: TRBD1
j_call: TRBJ1-6
v_call: TRBV6-5
clone_size: many

cdr3_aa: CAISVDRSEADTQYF
cdr3_nt: TGTGCCATCAGTGTTGACAGGTCTGAAGCAGATACGCAGTATTTT
d_call: .
j_call: TRBJ2-3
v_call: TRBV10-3
clone_size: many

cdr3_aa: CASSLVSGNEQFF
cdr3_nt: TGTGCCAGCAGCTTGGTTAGCGGGAATGAGCAGTTCTTC
d_call: TRBD2
j_call: TRBJ2-1
v_call: TRBV5-6
clone_size: .

cdr3_aa: CASSPSLAGETQYF
cdr3_nt: TGTGCCAGCAGTCCCTCATTAGCGGGAGAGACCCAGTACTTC
d_call: TRBD2
j_call: TRBJ2-5
v_call: TRBV12-3/TRBV12-4
clone_size: many

cdr3_aa: CASSSRTGGDIQYF
cdr3_nt: TGTGCCAGCAGCTCCCGGACAGGAGGAGACATTCAGTACTTC
d_call: TRBD1
j_call: TRBJ2-4
v_call: TRBV7-2
clone_size: few

cdr3_aa: CASSTSAGETQYF
cdr3_nt: TGTGCCAGCAGCACCAGCGCGGGAGAGACCCAGTACTTC
d_call: .
j_call: TRBJ2-5
v_call: TRBV9
clone_size: many

cdr3_aa: CASSPLHGELFF
cdr3_nt: TGCGCCAGCAGCCCCCTTCACGGGGAGCTGTTTTTT
d_call: .
j_call: TRBJ2-2
v_call: TRBV4-3
clone_size: many

cdr3_aa: CASSPPFRTDTQYF
cdr3_nt: TGTGCCAGCTCACCACCGTTTCGGACAGATACGCAGTATTTT
d_call: .
j_call: TRBJ2-3
v_call: TRBV18
clone_size: many

cdr3_aa: CSASYGGGEKLFF
cdr3_nt: TGCAGTGCTAGTTACGGGGGTGGTGAAAAACTGTTTTTT
d_call: .
j_call: TRBJ1-4
v_call: TRBV20-1
clone_size: .

cdr3_aa: CSVAGRTEAFF
cdr3_nt: TGCAGCGTAGCGGGGAGGACTGAAGCTTTCTTT
d_call: .
j_call: TRBJ1-1
v_call: TRBV29-1
clone_size: .

cdr3_aa: CASALLGGGQFF
cdr3_nt: TGTGCCAGCGCCCTCCTAGGAGGGGGGCAGTTCTTC
d_call: .
j_call: TRBJ2-1
v_call: TRBV2
clone_size: few

cdr3_aa: CSAHGGGTTYEQYF
cdr3_nt: TGCAGCGCCCACGGCGGGGGAACAACCTACGAGCAGTACTTC
d_call: TRBD2
j_call: TRBJ2-7
v_call: TRBV29-1
clone_size: .

cdr3_aa: CSAGDRVDQPQHF
cdr3_nt: TGCAGTGCTGGGGACAGGGTTGATCAGCCCCAGCATTTT
d_call: TRBD1
j_call: TRBJ1-5
v_call: TRBV20-1
clone_size: few

cdr3_aa: CASSPSSSGIGEQYF
cdr3_nt: TGTGCCAGCAGCCCCTCGAGTAGCGGGATAGGCGAGCAGTACTTC
d_call: TRBD2
j_call: TRBJ2-7
v_call: TRBV7-9
clone_size: .

cdr3_aa: CASSLGTSGSIRANNEQFF
cdr3_nt: TGTGCCAGCAGTTTAGGTACTAGCGGGAGTATCCGGGCAAACAATGAGCAGTTCTTC
d_call: TRBD2
j_call: TRBJ2-1
v_call: TRBV28
clone_size: many

cdr3_aa: CASSLTGTEAFF
cdr3_nt: TGCGCCAGCAGCTTGACAGGGACTGAAGCTTTCTTT
d_call: .
j_call: TRBJ1-1
v_call: TRBV5-1
clone_size: .

cdr3_aa: CAISEFGFEAFF
cdr3_nt: TGTGCCATCAGTGAGTTCGGCTTTGAAGCTTTCTTT
d_call: .
j_call: TRBJ1-1
v_call: TRBV10-3
clone_size: many

cdr3_aa: CASSTSGGVQETQYF
cdr3_nt: TGTGCCAGCAGCACTAGCGGGGGAGTCCAAGAGACCCAGTACTTC
d_call: TRBD2
j_call: TRBJ2-5
v_call: TRBV11-2
clone_size: many

cdr3_aa: CASSSGRLFQFF
cdr3_nt: TGTGCCAGCAGTTCCGGGCGACTATTTCAGTTCTTC
d_call: .
j_call: TRBJ2-1
v_call: TRBV12-3/TRBV12-4
clone_size: many

cdr3_aa: CASSYSTRLAGVTGELFF
cdr3_nt: TGTGCCAGCAGTTACTCGACTCGACTAGCGGGAGTCACCGGGGAGCTGTTTTTT
d_call: TRBD2
j_call: TRBJ2-2
v_call: TRBV6-5
clone_size: few

cdr3_aa: CSVEGTGGFWDEQYF
cdr3_nt: TGCAGCGTTGAAGGGACAGGGGGTTTTTGGGACGAGCAGTACTTC
d_call: TRBD1
j_call: TRBJ2-7
v_call: TRBV29-1
clone_size: .

cdr3_aa: CASSLGRFLEQYF
cdr3_nt: TGCGCCAGCAGCTTGGGACGGTTCCTCGAGCAGTACTTC
d_call: .
j_call: TRBJ2-7
v_call: TRBV5-1
clone_size: .